The TCR beta chain under discussion was sequenced for a study of blood T cell repertoires in COVID-19. As for the study in general: Specimens from acute and convalescent COVID-19 originated in the United States, Italy and Spain. Nucleic acid was either cDNA or gDNA, and it came from T cells, B-cell-depleted T cells, or PBMCs.

Germline V gene data show CDR1 as ENHRY and CDR2 as SYGVKD. This CDR3 contains 17 residues. J gave up 5 bases and V 2 bases, and 9 bases lay outside the gene matches. Method: immunoSEQ multiplex PCR; TCRdb's copy keeps in-frame clones and lacks some. The sample shows 200,000 to 300,000 clones, roughly 86% of them seen only once. This clone has just one count. Enrollees, roughly 18 to 90 years old, lived in about two dozen US areas. Researchers sorted participants into cohorts using their self-reported clinical history. The chain is built from TRBV10-3 and TRBJ2-1, with 10 bases that match TRBD2. The sequence came from a woman in her thirties or forties with acute COVID-19. The sample consisted of PBMCs or T cells enriched from blood (not recorded which). The CDR3 DNA sequence: TGTGCCATCAGTGAGCTAACTAGCGGGATGGGACACAATGAGCAGTTCTTC. Protein sequence: CAISELTSGMGHNEQFF.